Each of the 8 T cell receptor beta chains below was sequenced from the same sample in a study of metastatic and nonmetastatic thyroid tumors. TCRdb re-analyzed the PCR reads through MiXCR. The data contain 50,000 to 65,000 clones, more than 3.5% of them singletons. There were no patients who had received any treatment before thyroid surgery. Sample: blood. The source is a female donor with papillary thyroid cancer or a benign thyroid nodule (not recorded which). Some clones in this sample may be carry-over from other donors' samples.

About this clone itself: An end of the junction differs from the germline gene, which may be a read error. V gene TRBV6-1 combines with J gene TRBJ1-5; D not resolved. The length of the CDR3 is 13 residues. Germline CDR1 and CDR2: MNHNS and SASEGT. CDR3 amino acids: CSSSGNSNQPQHF. The CDR3 nucleotides are TGTTCCAGCAGTGGGAATAGCAATCAGCCCCAGCATTTT.

The chain joins TRBV7-3 to TRBJ2-1; 11 nucleotides align to TRBD1. The CDR3 has 16 amino acids. J was trimmed by 6 bases and V by 4 bases; bases with no gene match: 8. Germline V CDR1 and CDR2: SGHTA, FQGTGA. In DNA, the CDR3 is TGTGCCAGCAGCTGGGACAGGGGGTACGGGACCAATGAGCAGTTCTTC. As protein: CASSWDRGYGTNEQFF.

This chain connects TRBV6-2 or TRBV6-3 to TRBJ1-2; perhaps TRBD1 as D (5 bases). V lost 5 bases to trimming and J lost 4 bases, with 11 bases between them. Germline lookup yields CDR1 MNHEY and CDR2 SVGEGT. The CDR3 totals 13 residues. The CDR3, as DNA: TGTGCCAGCAGTCAGAGGGGTAGCTATGGCTACACCTTC. It codes for CASSQRGSYGYTF.

Many counts were recorded for this clone. The chain employs TRBV19 and TRBJ1-1, with 7 bases aligning to TRBD1. Germline V gene sequence: CDR1 LNHDA, CDR2 SQIVND (reference sequence). This CDR3 contains 15 residues. With 3 bases clipped from V and 1 base from J, the junction kept 5 bases outside the gene matches. The CDR3 is CASSIPGGANTEAFF. The DNA of the CDR3 is TGTGCCAGTAGTATCCCAGGGGGTGCGAACACTGAAGCTTTCTTT.

This clone was seen a handful of times. CDR3 bases: TGCGCCAGCAGCGCCGGGACTTATCCCTCCTACGAGCAGTACTTC. Amino acid sequence: CASSAGTYPSYEQYF. This chain uses TRBV5-1 with TRBJ2-7, with D perhaps TRBD2 (6 bases). Germline lookup yields CDR1 SGHRS and CDR2 YFSETQ. Deletions cut 4 bases from V and 0 bases from J, with 14 bases between. This CDR3 comprises 15 residues.

This clone was detected only a few times. J is TRBJ1-6 and V is TRBV27; TRBD1 might be the D (6 bases). Trimming pared 7 bases from V and 11 bases from J, leaving 15 bases between. Germline values: CDR1 MNHEY, CDR2 SMNVEV (reference sequence). This CDR3 region has 13 residues. The CDR3, as DNA: TGTGCCAGCATCCTAAAAGGGGGTACACCCCTCCACTTT. This sequence encodes CASILKGGTPLHF.

This clone was seen many times. The V and J genes are TRBV6-5 and TRBJ1-5, with D perhaps matching TRBD1 (5 bases). The CDR3 is 15 amino acids. From germline, CDR1 is MNHEY and CDR2 SVGAGI. V was pared by 2 bases and J by 2 bases, with 10 bases between. The CDR3 DNA reads TGTGCCAGCAGTTACGGGGGGGGGGGCAATCAGCCCCAGCATTTT. As protein: CASSYGGGGNQPQHF.

This clone was counted at least ten times. CDR3 bases: TGCAGTGCTAGAGATCTAGGGCTGGTCCAGCCCCAGCATTTT. Translating gives CSARDLGLVQPQHF. The genes are TRBV20-1 and TRBJ1-5; no clear D. The CDR3 is 14 amino acids. Germline V lookup: CDR1 DFQATT, CDR2 SNEGSKA (reference sequence). V lost 0 bases to trimming and J lost 7 bases, with 13 bases between them.